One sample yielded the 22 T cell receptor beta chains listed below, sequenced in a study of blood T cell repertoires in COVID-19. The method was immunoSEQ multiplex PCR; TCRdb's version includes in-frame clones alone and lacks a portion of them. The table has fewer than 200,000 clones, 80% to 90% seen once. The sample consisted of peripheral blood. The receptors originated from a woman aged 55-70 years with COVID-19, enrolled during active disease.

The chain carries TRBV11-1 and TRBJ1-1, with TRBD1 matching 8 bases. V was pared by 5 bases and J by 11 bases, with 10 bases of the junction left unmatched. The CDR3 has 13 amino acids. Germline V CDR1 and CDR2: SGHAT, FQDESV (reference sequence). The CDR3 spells CASSPDRGVSAFF. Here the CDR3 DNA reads TGTGCCAGCAGCCCTGACAGGGGTGTGAGTGCTTTCTTT.

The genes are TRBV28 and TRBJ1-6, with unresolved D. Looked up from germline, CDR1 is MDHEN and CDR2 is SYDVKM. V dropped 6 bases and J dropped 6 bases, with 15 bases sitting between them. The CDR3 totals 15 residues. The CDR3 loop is CASSRPGGGNSPLHF. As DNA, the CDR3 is TGTGCCAGCAGCCGCCCGGGAGGCGGTAATTCACCCCTCCACTTT.

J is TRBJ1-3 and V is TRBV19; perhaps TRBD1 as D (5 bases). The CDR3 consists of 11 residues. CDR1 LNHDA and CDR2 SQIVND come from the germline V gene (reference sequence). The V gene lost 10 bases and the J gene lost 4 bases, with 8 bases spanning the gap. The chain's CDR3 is CATYRGNTIYF. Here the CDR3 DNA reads TGTGCCACATACAGGGGAAACACCATATATTTT.

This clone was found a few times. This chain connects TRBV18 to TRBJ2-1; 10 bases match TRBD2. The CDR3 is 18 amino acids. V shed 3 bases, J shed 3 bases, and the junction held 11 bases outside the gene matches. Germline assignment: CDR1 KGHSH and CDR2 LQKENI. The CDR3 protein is CASSPSAGGLKGYNEQFF. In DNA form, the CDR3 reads TGTGCCAGCTCACCTTCAGCGGGGGGGCTAAAGGGCTACAATGAGCAGTTCTTC.

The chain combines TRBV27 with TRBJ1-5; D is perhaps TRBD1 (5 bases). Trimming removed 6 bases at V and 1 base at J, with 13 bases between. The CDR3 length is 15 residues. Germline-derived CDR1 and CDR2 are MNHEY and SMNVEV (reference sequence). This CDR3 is CASSPRGKSNQPQHF. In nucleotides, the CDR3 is TGTGCCAGCAGCCCCCGGGGGAAGAGCAATCAGCCCCAGCATTTT.

CDR3 bases: TGTGCCAGCAGTCAGGGGCGGAATGAAAAACTGTTTTTT. Translation gives CASSQGRNEKLFF. This chain joins TRBV6-5 and TRBJ1-4, with a possible D match to TRBD1 (6 bases). The V end lost 5 bases, the J end lost 5 bases, and 9 bases lay between the germline ends. This CDR3 spans 13 amino acids. In germline, CDR1 is MNHEY, CDR2 SVGAGI.

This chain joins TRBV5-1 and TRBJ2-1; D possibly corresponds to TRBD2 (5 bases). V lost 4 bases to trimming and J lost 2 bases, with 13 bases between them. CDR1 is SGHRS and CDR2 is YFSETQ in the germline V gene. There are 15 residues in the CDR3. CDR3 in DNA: TGCGCCAGCAGCCTTACTAGTAGTCCCTACAATGAGCAGTTCTTC. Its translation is CASSLTSSPYNEQFF.

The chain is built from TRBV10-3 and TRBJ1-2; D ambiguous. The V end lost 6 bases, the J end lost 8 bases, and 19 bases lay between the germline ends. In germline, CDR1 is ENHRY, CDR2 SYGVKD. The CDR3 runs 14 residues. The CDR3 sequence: CAISQPDRAGGYTF. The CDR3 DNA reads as TGTGCCATCAGCCAACCGGACCGTGCGGGGGGCTACACCTTC.

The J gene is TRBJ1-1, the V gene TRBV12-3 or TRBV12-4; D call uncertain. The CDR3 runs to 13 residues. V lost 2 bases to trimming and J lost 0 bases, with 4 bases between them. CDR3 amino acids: CASSLRLNTEAFF. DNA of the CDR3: TGTGCCAGCAGTTTACGGTTGAACACTGAAGCTTTCTTT.

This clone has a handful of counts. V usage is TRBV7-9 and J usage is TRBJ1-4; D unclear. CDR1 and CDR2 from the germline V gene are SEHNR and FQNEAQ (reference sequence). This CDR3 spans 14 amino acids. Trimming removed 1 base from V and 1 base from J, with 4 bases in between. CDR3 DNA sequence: TGTGCCAGCAGCTTAGATCTAACTAATGAAAAACTGTTTTTT. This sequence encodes CASSLDLTNEKLFF.

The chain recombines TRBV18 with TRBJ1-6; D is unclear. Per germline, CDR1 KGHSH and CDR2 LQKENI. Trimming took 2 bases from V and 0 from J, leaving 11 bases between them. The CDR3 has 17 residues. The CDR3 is CASSPRQASSYNSPLHF. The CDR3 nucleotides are TGTGCCAGCTCACCAAGGCAGGCAAGCTCCTATAATTCACCCCTCCACTTT.

The CDR3 here is CASSRQGEMADTQYF. The CDR3 DNA reads TGTGCCAGCAGCCGACAGGGGGAGATGGCAGATACGCAGTATTTT. The V call is TRBV7-6, the J call TRBJ2-3, with TRBD1 matching 9 bases. This CDR3 comprises 15 residues. The germline V gene has CDR1 SGHVS and CDR2 FNYEAQ. J gave up 4 bases and V 5 bases, and 7 bases lay outside the gene matches. Together with reference TRBV7-6 and TRBJ2-3, the CDR3 gives the full variable domain: GAGVSQSPRYKVTKRGQDVALRCDPISGHVSLYWYRQALGQGPEFLTYFNYEAQQDKSGLPNDRFSAERPEGSISTLTIQRTEQRDSAMYRCASSRQGEMADTQYFGPGTRLTVL.

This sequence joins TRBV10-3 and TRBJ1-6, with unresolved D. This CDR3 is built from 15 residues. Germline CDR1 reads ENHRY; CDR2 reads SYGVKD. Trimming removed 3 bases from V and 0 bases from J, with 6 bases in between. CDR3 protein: CAISDPSSYNSPLHF. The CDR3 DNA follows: TGTGCCATCAGTGACCCTAGCTCCTATAATTCACCCCTCCACTTT.

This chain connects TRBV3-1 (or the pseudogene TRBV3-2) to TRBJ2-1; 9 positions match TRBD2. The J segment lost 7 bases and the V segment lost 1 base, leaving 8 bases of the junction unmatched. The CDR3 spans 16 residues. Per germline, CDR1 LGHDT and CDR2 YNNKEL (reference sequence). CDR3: CASSQVTLAGNNEQFF. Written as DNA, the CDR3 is TGTGCCAGCAGCCAAGTAACCCTAGCGGGGAATAATGAGCAGTTCTTC.

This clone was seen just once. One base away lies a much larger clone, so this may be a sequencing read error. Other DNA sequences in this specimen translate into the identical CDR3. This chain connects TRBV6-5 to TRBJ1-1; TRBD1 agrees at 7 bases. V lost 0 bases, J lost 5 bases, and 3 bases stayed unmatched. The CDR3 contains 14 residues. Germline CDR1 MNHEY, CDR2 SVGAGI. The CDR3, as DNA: TGTGCCAGCAGTTACTCGACAGGGAATACTGAAGCTTTCTTT. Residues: CASSYSTGNTEAFF.

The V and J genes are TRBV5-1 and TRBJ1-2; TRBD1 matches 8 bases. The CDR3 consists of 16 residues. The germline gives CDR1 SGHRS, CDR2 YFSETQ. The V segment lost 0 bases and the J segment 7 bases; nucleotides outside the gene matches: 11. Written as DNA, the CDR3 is TGCGCCAGCAGCTTGGGAGGTCCAGGGGGCTACGCTGGCTACACCTTC. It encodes CASSLGGPGGYAGYTF.

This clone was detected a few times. The CDR3 coding sequence is TGCAGCGCCCGCTTCGTTAGCGGCAATGAGCAGTTCTTC. This codes for CSARFVSGNEQFF. The chain recombines TRBV29-1 with TRBJ2-1; D is possibly TRBD2 (6 bases). The germline CDR1 and CDR2 sequences are SQVTM and ANQGSEA. The CDR3 length is 13 residues. Trimming shortened V by 7 bases and J by 6 bases, and 16 bases separated the two germline ends.

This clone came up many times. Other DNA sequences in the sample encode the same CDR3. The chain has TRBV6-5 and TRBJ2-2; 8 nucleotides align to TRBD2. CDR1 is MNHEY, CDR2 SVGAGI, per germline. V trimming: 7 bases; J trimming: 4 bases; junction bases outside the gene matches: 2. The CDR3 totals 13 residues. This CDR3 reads CASTLAGTGELFF. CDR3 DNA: TGTGCCAGCACGCTAGCGGGCACCGGGGAGCTGTTTTTT.

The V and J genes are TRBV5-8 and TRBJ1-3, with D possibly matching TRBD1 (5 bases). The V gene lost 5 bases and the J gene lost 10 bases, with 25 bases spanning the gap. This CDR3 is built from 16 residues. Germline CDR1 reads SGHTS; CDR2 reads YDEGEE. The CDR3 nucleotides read TGTGCCAGCAGACGCAGGGTCGTCGCTTTGGTTGGTACCATATATTTT. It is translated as CASRRRVVALVGTIYF. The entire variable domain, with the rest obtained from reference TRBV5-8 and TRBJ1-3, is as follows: EAGVTQSPTHLIKTRGQQATLRCSPISGHTSVYWYQQALGLGLQFLLWYDEGEERNRGNFPPRFSGRQFPNYSSELNVNALELEDSALYLCASRRRVVALVGTIYFGEGSWLTVV.

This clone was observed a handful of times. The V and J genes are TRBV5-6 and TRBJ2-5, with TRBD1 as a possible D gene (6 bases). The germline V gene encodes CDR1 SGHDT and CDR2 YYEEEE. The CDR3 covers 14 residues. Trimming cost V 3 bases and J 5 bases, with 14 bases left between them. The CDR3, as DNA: TGTGCCAGCAGCTCCATCAGGGGCAGTGAGACCCAGTACTTC. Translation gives CASSSIRGSETQYF.

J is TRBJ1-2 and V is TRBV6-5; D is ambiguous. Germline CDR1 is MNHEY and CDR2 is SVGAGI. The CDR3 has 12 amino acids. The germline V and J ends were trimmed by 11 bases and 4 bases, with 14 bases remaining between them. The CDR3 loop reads CAGVTSSYGYTF. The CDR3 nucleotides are TGTGCCGGGGTTACTAGCTCCTATGGCTACACCTTC.

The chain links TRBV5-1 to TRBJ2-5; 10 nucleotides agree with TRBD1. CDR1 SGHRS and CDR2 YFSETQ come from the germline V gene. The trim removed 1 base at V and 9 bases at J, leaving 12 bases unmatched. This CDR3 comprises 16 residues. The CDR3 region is CASSLTATGGVMAQYF. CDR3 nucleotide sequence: TGCGCCAGCAGCTTGACCGCGACAGGGGGCGTAATGGCCCAGTACTTC. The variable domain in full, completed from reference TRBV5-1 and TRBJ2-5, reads KAGVTQTPRYLIKTRGQQVTLSCSPISGHRSVSWYQQTPGQGLQFLFEYFSETQRNKGNFPGRFSGRQFSNSRSEMNVSTLELGDSALYLCASSLTATGGVMAQYFGPGTRLLVL.